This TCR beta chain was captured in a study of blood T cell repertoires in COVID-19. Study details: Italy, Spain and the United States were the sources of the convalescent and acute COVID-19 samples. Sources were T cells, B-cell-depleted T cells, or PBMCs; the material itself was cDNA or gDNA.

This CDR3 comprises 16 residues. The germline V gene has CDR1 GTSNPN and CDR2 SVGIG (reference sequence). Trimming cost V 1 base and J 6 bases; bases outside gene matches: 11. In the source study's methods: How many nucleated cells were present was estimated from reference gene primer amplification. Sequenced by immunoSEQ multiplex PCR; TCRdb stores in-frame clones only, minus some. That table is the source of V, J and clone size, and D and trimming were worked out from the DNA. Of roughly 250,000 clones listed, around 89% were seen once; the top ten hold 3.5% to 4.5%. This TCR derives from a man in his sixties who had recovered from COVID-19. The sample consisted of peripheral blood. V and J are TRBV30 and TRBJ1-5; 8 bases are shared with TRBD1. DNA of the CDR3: TGTGCCTGGAGTGCTCAAAGACAGGGGTTACGTCAGCCCCAGCATTTT. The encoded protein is CAWSAQRQGLRQPQHF.